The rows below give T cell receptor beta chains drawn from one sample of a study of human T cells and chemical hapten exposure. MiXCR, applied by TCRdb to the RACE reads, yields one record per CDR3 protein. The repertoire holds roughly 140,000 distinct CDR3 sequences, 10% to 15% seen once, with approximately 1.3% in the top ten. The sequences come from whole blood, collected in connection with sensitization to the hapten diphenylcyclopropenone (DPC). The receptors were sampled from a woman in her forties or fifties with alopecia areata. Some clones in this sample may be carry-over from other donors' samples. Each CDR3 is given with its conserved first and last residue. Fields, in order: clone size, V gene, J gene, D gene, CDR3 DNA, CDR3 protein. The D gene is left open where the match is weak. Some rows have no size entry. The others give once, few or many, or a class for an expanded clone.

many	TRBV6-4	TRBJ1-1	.	TGTGCCAGCAGAGCGGAACGGACAGCGAACACTGAAGCTTTCTTT	CASRAERTANTEAFF
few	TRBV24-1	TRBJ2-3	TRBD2	TGTGCCACTACTGGGGCGTCAGCGGGAGGGGCAGATACGCAGTATTTT	CATTGASAGGADTQYF
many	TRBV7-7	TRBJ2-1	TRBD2	TGTGCTAGCAGCTTAGGGTTGACTAGCGGCGTTGACAATGAGCAGTTCTTC	CASSLGLTSGVDNEQFF
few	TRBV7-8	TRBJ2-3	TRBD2	TGTGCCAGCAGCTTAGGCAGGACTAGACACGCAGATACGCAGTATTTT	CASSLGRTRHADTQYF
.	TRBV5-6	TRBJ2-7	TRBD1	TGTGCCAGCAGCCAAGGACAGGGGGCGCGGGAGCAGTACTTC	CASSQGQGAREQYF
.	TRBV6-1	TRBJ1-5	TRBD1	TGTGCCAGCAGCTTATACCCGGGACAGGGTGGCCAGCCCCAGCATTTT	CASSLYPGQGGQPQHF
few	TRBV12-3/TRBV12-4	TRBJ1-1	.	TGTGCCAGCAGTCCTGCCCTCGGGAACACTGAAGCTTTCTTT	CASSPALGNTEAFF
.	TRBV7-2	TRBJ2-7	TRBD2	TGTGCCAGCAGCTCCTATCTAGCGGGCCTGACCTACGAGCAGTACTTC	CASSSYLAGLTYEQYF
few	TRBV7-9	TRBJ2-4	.	TGTGCCAGCAGTTCGTACGCATTGGACATTCAGTACTTC	CASSSYALDIQYF
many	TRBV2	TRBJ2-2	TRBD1	TGTGCCAGCAGTGGACAGGGGGGATCCACCGGGGAGCTGTTTTTT	CASSGQGGSTGELFF
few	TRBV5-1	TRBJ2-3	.	TGCGCCAGCAGCTCAGTCACCGGGGCGCCCGGGGATACGCAGTATTTT	CASSSVTGAPGDTQYF
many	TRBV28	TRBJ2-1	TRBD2	TGTGCCAGCAGTTTAGGGACTAGCGGGAGAGGGGAGCAGTTCTTC	CASSLGTSGRGEQFF
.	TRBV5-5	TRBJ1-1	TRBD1	TGTGCCAGCAGCCCCGAGGGACAGCCGAACACTGAAGCTTTCTTT	CASSPEGQPNTEAFF
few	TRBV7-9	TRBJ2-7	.	TGTGCCAGCAGCTTAACCATGGGCAGCTCCTACGAGCAGTACTTC	CASSLTMGSSYEQYF
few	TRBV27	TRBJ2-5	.	TGTGCCAGCAGTTCGGAGACGGCGTACCAAGAGACCCAGTACTTC	CASSSETAYQETQYF
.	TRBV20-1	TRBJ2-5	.	TGCAGTGCGTGGGCGGAGGGGACCGAAGAGACCCAGTACTTC	CSAWAEGTEETQYF
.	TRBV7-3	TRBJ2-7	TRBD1	TGTGCCAGCGGCCGGGACAGGAATACCGAGCAGTACTTC	CASGRDRNTEQYF
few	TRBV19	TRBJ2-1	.	TGTGCCAGCCGAGGGGGTAGCGCCCCTGGGCACAATGAGCAGTTCTTC	CASRGGSAPGHNEQFF